The next 6 T cell receptor beta chains were all read from a single sample in a study of cytotoxic CD8 clonotypes in ibrutinib-treated CLL. TCRdb's table, derived via immunoSEQ multiplex PCR, lists solely in-frame clones and lacks some. The sample comprises about 49,000 clones, roughly 53% of which are singletons, and approximately 32% rests with the top ten. Sequencing was performed on PBMCs, taken after 12 months of ibrutinib treatment. The receptor set was obtained from a human donor with chronic lymphocytic leukemia.

The rearrangement joins TRBV6-1 to TRBJ1-2, with no clear D. This CDR3 has 14 amino acids. CDR1 is MNHNS, CDR2 SASEGT, per germline. V gave up 10 bases and J gave up 4 bases, with 19 bases separating them. Written as DNA, the CDR3 is TGTGCCACCAATGTGGGAGACGGATTCTATGGCTACACCTTC. Amino acids: CATNVGDGFYGYTF.

The chain combines TRBV27 with TRBJ1-5; D is unclear. Trimming left V 8 bases short and J 8 bases short, with 4 bases between. Germline lookup yields CDR1 MNHEY and CDR2 SMNVEV (reference sequence). The CDR3 totals 9 residues. Here the CDR3 reads CASGEPQHF. The DNA for the CDR3 is TGTGCCAGCGGTGAGCCCCAGCATTTT.

This clone turned up a few times. The chain links TRBV2 to TRBJ2-7; the D gene is possibly TRBD1 (5 bases). Germline V lookup: CDR1 SNHLY, CDR2 FYNNEI. V dropped 5 bases and J dropped 3 bases, with 11 bases sitting between them. This CDR3 has 13 residues. The CDR3 nucleotides read TGTGCCAGCAGTTTGCAGGGCTACTACGAGCAGTACTTC. Its protein product is CASSLQGYYEQYF.

In nucleotides, the CDR3 is TGTGCCAGCAGCGTAGGTCGCAGTTCCTACGAGCAGTACTTC. This gives the protein CASSVGRSSYEQYF. The V and J genes are TRBV9 and TRBJ2-7; D not certain. Germline V gene data show CDR1 as SGDLS and CDR2 as YYNGEE. V lost 0 bases, J lost 1 base, and 8 bases lay in between. CDR3 length: 14 residues.

The V gene is TRBV7-9, the J gene TRBJ1-2; D gene ambiguous. The CDR3 loop spans 12 amino acids. The ends were cut back, 5 bases at V and 3 bases at J, with 7 bases in the middle. Germline V lookup: CDR1 SEHNR, CDR2 FQNEAQ (reference sequence). CDR3 residues: CASSRIDYGYTF. The CDR3 DNA follows: TGTGCCAGCAGCCGGATAGACTATGGCTACACCTTC.

V and J are TRBV9 and TRBJ2-1; no reliable D call. The CDR3 contains 14 residues. Trimming left V 4 bases short and J 4 bases short, with 12 bases between. Looked up from germline, CDR1 is SGDLS and CDR2 is YYNGEE. The CDR3 DNA sequence: TGTGCCAGCAGCCCCCAAACAGTATACAATGAGCAGTTCTTC. Its translation: CASSPQTVYNEQFF. Full variable domain (outside the CDR3, taken from reference TRBV9 and TRBJ2-1): DSGVTQTPKHLITATGQRVTLRCSPRSGDLSVYWYQQSLDQGLQFLIQYYNGEERAKGNILERFSAQQFPDLHSELNLSSLELGDSALYFCASSPQTVYNEQFFGPGTRLTVL.